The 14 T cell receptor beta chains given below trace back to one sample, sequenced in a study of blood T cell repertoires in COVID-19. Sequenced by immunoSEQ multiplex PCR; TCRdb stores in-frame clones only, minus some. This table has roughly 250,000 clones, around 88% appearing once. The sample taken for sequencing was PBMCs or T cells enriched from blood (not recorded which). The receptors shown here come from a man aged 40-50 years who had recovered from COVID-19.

CDR3: CASSSPGQGVNYGYTF. CDR3 bases: TGTGCCAGCAGCTCACCGGGACAGGGAGTTAACTATGGCTACACCTTC. V usage is TRBV7-9 and J usage is TRBJ1-2; 9 bases map to TRBD1. The CDR3 consists of 16 residues. CDR1 and CDR2 (germline): SEHNR, FQNEAQ (reference sequence). The V segment lost 4 bases and the J segment 1 base; nucleotides outside the gene matches: 7.

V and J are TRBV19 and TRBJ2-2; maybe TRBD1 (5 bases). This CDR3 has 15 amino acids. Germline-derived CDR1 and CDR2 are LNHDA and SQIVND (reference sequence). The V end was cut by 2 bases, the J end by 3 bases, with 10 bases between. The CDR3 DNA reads TGTGCCAGTAGTATACTGGACACCTACACCGGGGAGCTGTTTTTT. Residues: CASSILDTYTGELFF.

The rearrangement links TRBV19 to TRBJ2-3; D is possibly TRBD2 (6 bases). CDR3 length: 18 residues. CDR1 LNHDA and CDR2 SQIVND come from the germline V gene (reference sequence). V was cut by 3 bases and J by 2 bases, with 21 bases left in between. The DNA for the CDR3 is TGTGCCAGTAGTATTATTACTTGGGAGGTGCGTGACACAGATACGCAGTATTTT. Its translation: CASSIITWEVRDTDTQYF. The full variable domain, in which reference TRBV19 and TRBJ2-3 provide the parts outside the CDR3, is DGGITQSPKYLFRKEGQNVTLSCEQNLNHDAMYWYRQDPGQGLRLIYYSQIVNDFQKGDIAEGYSVSREKKESFPLTVTSAQKNPTAFYLCASSIITWEVRDTDTQYFGPGTRLTVL.

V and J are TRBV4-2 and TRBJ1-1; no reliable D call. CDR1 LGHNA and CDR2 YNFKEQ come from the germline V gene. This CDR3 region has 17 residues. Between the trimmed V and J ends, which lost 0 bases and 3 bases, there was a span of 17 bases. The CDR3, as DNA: TGTGCCAGCAGCCAAGATGGCAGCGGGAGTAGGGACACTGAAGCTTTCTTT. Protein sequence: CASSQDGSGSRDTEAFF.

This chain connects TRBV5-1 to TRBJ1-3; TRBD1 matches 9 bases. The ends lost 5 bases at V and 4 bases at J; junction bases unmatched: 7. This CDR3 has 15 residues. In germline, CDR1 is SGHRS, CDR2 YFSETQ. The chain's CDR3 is CASRTGQGQGNTIYF. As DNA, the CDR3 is TGCGCCAGCAGAACGGGACAGGGCCAAGGAAACACCATATATTTT.

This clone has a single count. The CDR3 bases are TGTGCCAGCAGCCCCCCGGTACTTCCTAACACTGAAGCTTTCTTT. Residues: CASSPPVLPNTEAFF. The V gene is TRBV7-9, the J gene TRBJ1-1; D gene uncertain. CDR1 and CDR2 (germline): SEHNR, FQNEAQ (reference sequence). V was cut by 5 bases and J by 2 bases, with 15 bases left in between. The CDR3 has 15 amino acids.

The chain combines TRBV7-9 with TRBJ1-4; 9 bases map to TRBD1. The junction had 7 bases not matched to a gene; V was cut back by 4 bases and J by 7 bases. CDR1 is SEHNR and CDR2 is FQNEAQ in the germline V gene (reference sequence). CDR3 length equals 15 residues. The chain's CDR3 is CASSSPWDRAEKLFF. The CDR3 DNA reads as TGTGCCAGCAGCTCCCCCTGGGACAGGGCTGAAAAACTGTTTTTT.

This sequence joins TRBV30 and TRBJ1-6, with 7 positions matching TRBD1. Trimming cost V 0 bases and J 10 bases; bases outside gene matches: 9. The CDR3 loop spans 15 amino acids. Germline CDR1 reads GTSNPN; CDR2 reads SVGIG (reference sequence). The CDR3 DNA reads TGTGCCTGGAGTGTATTTGACAGGGAGAGGTCACCCCTCCACTTT. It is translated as CAWSVFDRERSPLHF.

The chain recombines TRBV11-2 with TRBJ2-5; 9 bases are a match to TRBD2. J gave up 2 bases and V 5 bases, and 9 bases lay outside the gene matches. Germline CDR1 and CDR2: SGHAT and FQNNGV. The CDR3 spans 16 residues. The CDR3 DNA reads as TGTGCCAGCAGCATGACGACTAGCGGCCCTCAAGAGACCCAGTACTTC. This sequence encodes CASSMTTSGPQETQYF.

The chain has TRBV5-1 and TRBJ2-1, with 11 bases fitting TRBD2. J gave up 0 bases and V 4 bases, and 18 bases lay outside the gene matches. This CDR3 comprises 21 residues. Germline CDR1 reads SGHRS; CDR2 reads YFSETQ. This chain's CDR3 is CASSPIPQLAGVISSYNEQFF. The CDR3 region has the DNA TGCGCCAGCAGCCCTATACCTCAACTAGCGGGGGTTATAAGCTCCTACAATGAGCAGTTCTTC.

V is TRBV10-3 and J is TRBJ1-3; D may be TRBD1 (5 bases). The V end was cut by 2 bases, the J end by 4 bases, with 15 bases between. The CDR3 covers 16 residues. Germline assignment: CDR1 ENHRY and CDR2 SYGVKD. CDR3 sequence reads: CAISERPEGPGNTIYF. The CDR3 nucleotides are TGTGCCATCAGTGAGAGGCCGGAGGGACCAGGAAACACCATATATTTT.

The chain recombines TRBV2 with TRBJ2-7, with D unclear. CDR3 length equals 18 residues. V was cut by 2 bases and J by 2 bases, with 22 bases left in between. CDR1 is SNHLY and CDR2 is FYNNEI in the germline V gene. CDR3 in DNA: TGTGCCAGCAGTGAACTCCCAAGTGGAGCGAGTAGAGCCTACGAGCAGTACTTC. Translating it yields CASSELPSGASRAYEQYF.

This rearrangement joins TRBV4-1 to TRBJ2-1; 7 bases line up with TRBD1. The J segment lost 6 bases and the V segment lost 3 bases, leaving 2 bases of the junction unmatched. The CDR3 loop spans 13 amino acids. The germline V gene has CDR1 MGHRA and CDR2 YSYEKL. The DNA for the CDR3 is TGCGCCAGCAGCCAGGGACAGCTCAATGAGCAGTTCTTC. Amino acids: CASSQGQLNEQFF.

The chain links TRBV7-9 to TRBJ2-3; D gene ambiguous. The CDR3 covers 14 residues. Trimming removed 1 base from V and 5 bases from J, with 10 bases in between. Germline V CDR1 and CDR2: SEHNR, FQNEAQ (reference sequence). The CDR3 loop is CASSLVPEVDTQYF. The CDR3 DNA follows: TGTGCCAGCAGCTTAGTTCCTGAGGTAGATACGCAGTATTTT.